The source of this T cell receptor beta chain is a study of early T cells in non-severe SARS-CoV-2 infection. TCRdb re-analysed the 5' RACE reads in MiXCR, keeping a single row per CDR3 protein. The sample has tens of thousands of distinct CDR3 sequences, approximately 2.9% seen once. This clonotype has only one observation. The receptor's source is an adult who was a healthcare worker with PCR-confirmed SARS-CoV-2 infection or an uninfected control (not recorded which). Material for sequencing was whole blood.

CDR3 nucleotide sequence: TGTGCCAGCAGCCGCCGGGACCTCTGGAGCTCCTATAATTCACCCCTCCACTTT. Protein product: CASSRRDLWSSYNSPLHF. The rearrangement uses TRBV6-7 and TRBJ1-6; TRBD1 might be the D (5 bases). TRBV6-7 is an ORF; its function is uncertain. Trimming stripped 6 bases from V and 0 bases from J, with 18 bases between. The CDR3 is 18 residues long.